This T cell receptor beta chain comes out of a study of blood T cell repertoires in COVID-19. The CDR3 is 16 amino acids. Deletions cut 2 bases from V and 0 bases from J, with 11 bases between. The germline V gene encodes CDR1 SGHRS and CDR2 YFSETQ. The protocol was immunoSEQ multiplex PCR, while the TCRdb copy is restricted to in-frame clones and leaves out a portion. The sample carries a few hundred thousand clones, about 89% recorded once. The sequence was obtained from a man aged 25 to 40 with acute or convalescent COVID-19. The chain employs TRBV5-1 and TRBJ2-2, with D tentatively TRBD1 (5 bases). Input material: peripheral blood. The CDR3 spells CASSFIRGSNTGELFF. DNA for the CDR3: TGCGCCAGCAGCTTCATAAGGGGATCGAACACCGGGGAGCTGTTTTTT.